The 17 T cell receptor beta chains below come from one sample, sequenced in a study of blood T cell repertoires in COVID-19. The data were produced by immunoSEQ multiplex PCR, yet TCRdb's version contains in-frame clones alone and is incomplete. The repertoire holds about 170,000 clones, with around 82% as singletons. Sequencing used peripheral blood. These receptors came from a woman aged 80 or over with acute or convalescent COVID-19.

CDR3 sequence: CASSTTRTGGDGYTF. CDR3 bases: TGTGCCAGCAGTACTACCCGGACAGGGGGCGATGGCTACACCTTC. V gene TRBV6-5 combines with J gene TRBJ1-2, with 11 bases aligning to TRBD1. V dropped 5 bases and J dropped 6; count of bases not matched to a gene: 8. Germline-derived CDR1 and CDR2 are MNHEY and SVGAGI. This CDR3 comprises 15 residues.

The rearrangement links TRBV19 to TRBJ1-6; no clear D. This CDR3 region has 13 residues. The germline V gene has CDR1 LNHDA and CDR2 SQIVND (reference sequence). V dropped 4 bases and J dropped 4 bases, with 5 bases sitting between them. Written as DNA, the CDR3 is TGTGCCAGTAGTACGGGTTATAATTCACCCCTCCACTTT. Its translation is CASSTGYNSPLHF. Variable domain in full (rest from reference TRBV19 and TRBJ1-6): DGGITQSPKYLFRKEGQNVTLSCEQNLNHDAMYWYRQDPGQGLRLIYYSQIVNDFQKGDIAEGYSVSREKKESFPLTVTSAQKNPTAFYLCASSTGYNSPLHFGNGTRLTVT.

This chain joins TRBV24-1 and TRBJ2-7; 7 bases are a match to TRBD1. The junction had 10 bases not matched to a gene; V was cut back by 4 bases and J by 5 bases. The CDR3 has 15 residues. The germline gives CDR1 KGHDR, CDR2 SFDVKD. The CDR3 DNA follows: TGTGCCACCAGTGACCCCTCGACAGGGTGGCACGAGCAGTACTTC. Translation: CATSDPSTGWHEQYF.

The genes are TRBV5-8 and TRBJ2-2; 8 nucleotides line up with TRBD2. Losses at the gene ends were 7 bases for V and 6 bases for J; bases not matched to a gene: 5. The CDR3 has 13 residues. Germline CDR1 SGHTS, CDR2 YDEGEE. CDR3 in amino acids: CASRGSGAGELFF. The CDR3 DNA reads TGTGCCAGCCGTGGTAGCGGGGCCGGGGAGCTGTTTTTT.

Only a few counts were recorded for this clone. V usage is TRBV7-2 and J usage is TRBJ2-3; D gene unclear. CDR1 is SGHTA and CDR2 is FQGNSA in the germline V gene. The CDR3 is 15 amino acids. The ends were cut back, 8 bases at V and 3 bases at J, with 18 bases in the middle. CDR3 protein: CASVSARSNTDTQYF. In DNA form, the CDR3 reads TGTGCCAGCGTCTCCGCGCGCTCCAATACAGATACGCAGTATTTT.

The J gene is TRBJ2-2, the V gene TRBV10-1; 7 bases agree with TRBD2. V lost 6 bases and J lost 14; bases outside the gene matches: 12. The CDR3 length is 13 residues. Per the germline V gene, CDR1 is WNHNN and CDR2 is SYGVQD (reference sequence). DNA for the CDR3: TGCGCCAGCAGGGGGGGGACGGAAGGGAAACTGTTTTTT. This encodes CASRGGTEGKLFF.

In nucleotides, the CDR3 is TGTGCTAGTGGTTTCCGCGTCGGCGGGACCACCTACGAGCAGTACTTC. Residues: CASGFRVGGTTYEQYF. The genes are TRBV12-5 and TRBJ2-7; D possibly corresponds to TRBD2 (6 bases). Between the trimmed V and J ends, which lost 3 bases and 2 bases, there was a span of 17 bases. This CDR3 contains 16 residues. Germline CDR1 is LGHNT and CDR2 is FRNRAP.

V and J are TRBV10-3 and TRBJ2-2; the match to TRBD2 covers 7 bases. CDR3 length: 16 residues. J was trimmed by 2 bases and V by 8 bases; bases with no gene match: 11. CDR1 is ENHRY, CDR2 SYGVKD, per germline. As DNA, the CDR3 is TGTGCCATCGCGACGGCTAGCGGAATAAACACCGGGGAGCTGTTTTTT. Translation gives CAIATASGINTGELFF.

The J gene is TRBJ2-5, the V gene TRBV28; 11 positions match TRBD2. The V segment lost 5 bases and the J segment 9 bases; nucleotides outside the gene matches: 17. The germline CDR1 and CDR2 sequences are MDHEN and SYDVKM. CDR3 length: 17 residues. CDR3 nucleotide sequence: TGTGCCAGCAGTCAGAGACTAGCGGGGTGGGGTGGAGGGGCCCAGTACTTC. It yields the protein CASSQRLAGWGGGAQYF.

The chain is built from TRBV4-1 and TRBJ1-1; no definite D call. Per the germline V gene, CDR1 is MGHRA and CDR2 is YSYEKL. CDR3 length: 18 residues. V was clipped by 0 bases and J by 2 bases, with 19 bases between them. This chain's CDR3 is CASSQDHLEGPRNTEAFF. CDR3 nucleotide sequence: TGCGCCAGCAGCCAAGATCATTTAGAGGGTCCTCGTAACACTGAAGCTTTCTTT.

The chain links TRBV6-5 to TRBJ1-3, with a tentative D call TRBD1 (6 bases). The ends were cut back, 2 bases at V and 3 bases at J, with 11 bases in the middle. CDR1 and CDR2 (germline): MNHEY, SVGAGI. The CDR3 covers 15 residues. The DNA for the CDR3 is TGTGCCAGCAGTTACCGAGGGGGTAGTGGAAACACCATATATTTT. Residues: CASSYRGGSGNTIYF.

This clone was recorded a few times. This sequence joins TRBV10-3 and TRBJ1-5, with D perhaps TRBD1 (6 bases). In germline, CDR1 is ENHRY, CDR2 SYGVKD. V lost 2 bases to trimming and J lost 1 base, with 12 bases between them. The CDR3 totals 16 residues. CDR3 in DNA: TGTGCCATCAGTGAGGGCGGGGGGCCAAGCAATCAGCCCCAGCATTTT. It yields the protein CAISEGGGPSNQPQHF.

The chain has TRBV7-9 and TRBJ2-1; D gene unclear. Germline loops: CDR1 SEHNR, CDR2 FQNEAQ (reference sequence). CDR3 length equals 13 residues. V gave up 1 base and J gave up 6 bases, with 7 bases separating them. CDR3 loop: CASSLDGPNEQFF. The CDR3 nucleotides are TGTGCCAGCAGCTTAGATGGCCCCAATGAGCAGTTCTTC.

The chain recombines TRBV30 with TRBJ1-2; D gene uncertain. V gave up 2 bases and J gave up 0 bases, with 13 bases separating them. Germline loops: CDR1 GTSNPN, CDR2 SVGIG (reference sequence). The CDR3 runs to 15 residues. Here the CDR3 DNA reads TGTGCCTGGAGTCACGACATATCAGCTAACTATGGCTACACCTTC. Translated, it gives CAWSHDISANYGYTF.

CDR3 DNA sequence: TGTGCCAGCAGCCAGGCGGGAGATCAGCCCCAGCATTTT. Translating gives CASSQAGDQPQHF. The rearrangement joins TRBV3-1 (or the pseudogene TRBV3-2) to TRBJ1-5; no clear D. This CDR3 has 13 residues. Trimming removed 3 bases from V and 5 bases from J, with 8 bases in between. The germline gives CDR1 LGHDT, CDR2 YNNKEL (reference sequence).

The rearrangement uses TRBV9 and TRBJ2-5; maybe TRBD2 (6 bases). Looked up from germline, CDR1 is SGDLS and CDR2 is YYNGEE. The CDR3 totals 17 residues. The V and J ends lost 3 bases and 5 bases respectively, with 23 bases between them. The CDR3 DNA sequence: TGTGCCAGCAGCGCCGGACCCCTCGGGGGAGCGAGGGAGACCCAGTACTTC. Its translation is CASSAGPLGGARETQYF. Drawing the rest from reference TRBV9 and TRBJ2-5, the complete variable domain is DSGVTQTPKHLITATGQRVTLRCSPRSGDLSVYWYQQSLDQGLQFLIQYYNGEERAKGNILERFSAQQFPDLHSELNLSSLELGDSALYFCASSAGPLGGARETQYFGPGTRLLVL.

The chain uses TRBV9 and TRBJ1-1; D is perhaps TRBD1 (6 bases). V lost 5 bases and J lost 1, with 12 bases in between. The CDR3 sequence is 14 residues long. From germline, CDR1 is SGDLS and CDR2 YYNGEE. The CDR3 DNA sequence: TGTGCCAGCAGGAAGATAGGGGGGAACACTGAAGCTTTCTTT. It is translated as CASRKIGGNTEAFF.